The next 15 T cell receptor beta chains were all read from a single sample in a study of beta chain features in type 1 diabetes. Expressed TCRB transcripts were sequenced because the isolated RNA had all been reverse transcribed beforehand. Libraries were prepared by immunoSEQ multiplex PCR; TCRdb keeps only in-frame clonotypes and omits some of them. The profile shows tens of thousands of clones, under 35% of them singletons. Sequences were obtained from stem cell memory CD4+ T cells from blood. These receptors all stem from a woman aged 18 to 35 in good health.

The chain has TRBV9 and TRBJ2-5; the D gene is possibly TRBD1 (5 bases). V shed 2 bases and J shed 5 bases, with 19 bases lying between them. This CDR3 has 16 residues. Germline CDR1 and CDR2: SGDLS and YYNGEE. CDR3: CASSVDTQVPLETQYF. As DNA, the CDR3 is TGTGCCAGCAGCGTGGACACACAGGTCCCCCTGGAGACCCAGTACTTC. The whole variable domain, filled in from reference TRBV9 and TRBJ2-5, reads DSGVTQTPKHLITATGQRVTLRCSPRSGDLSVYWYQQSLDQGLQFLIQYYNGEERAKGNILERFSAQQFPDLHSELNLSSLELGDSALYFCASSVDTQVPLETQYFGPGTRLLVL.

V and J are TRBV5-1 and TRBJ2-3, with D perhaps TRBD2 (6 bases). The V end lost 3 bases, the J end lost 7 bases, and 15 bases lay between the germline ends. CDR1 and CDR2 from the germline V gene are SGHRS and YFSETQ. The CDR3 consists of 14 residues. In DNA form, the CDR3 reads TGCGCCAGCAGCTCCGGGACTTTAGCCCATACGCAGTATTTT. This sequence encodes CASSSGTLAHTQYF.

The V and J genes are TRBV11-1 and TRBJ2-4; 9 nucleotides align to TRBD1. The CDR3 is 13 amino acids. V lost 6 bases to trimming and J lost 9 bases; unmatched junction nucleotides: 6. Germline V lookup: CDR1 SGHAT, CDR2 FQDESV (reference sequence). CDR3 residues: CASSPDRGGIQYF. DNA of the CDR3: TGTGCCAGCAGTCCCGACAGGGGGGGCATTCAGTACTTC.

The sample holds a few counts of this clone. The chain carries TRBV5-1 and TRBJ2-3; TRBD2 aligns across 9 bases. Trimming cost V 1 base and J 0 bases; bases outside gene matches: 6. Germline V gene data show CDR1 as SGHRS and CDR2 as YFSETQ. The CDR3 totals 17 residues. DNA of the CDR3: TGCGCCAGCAGCTTGTACCGCCTAGCGGGGAGCACAGATACGCAGTATTTT. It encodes CASSLYRLAGSTDTQYF.

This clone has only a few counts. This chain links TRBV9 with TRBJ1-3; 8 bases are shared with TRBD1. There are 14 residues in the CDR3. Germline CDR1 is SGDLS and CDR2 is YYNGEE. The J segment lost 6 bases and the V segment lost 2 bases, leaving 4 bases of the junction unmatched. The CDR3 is CASSVGQGPNTIYF. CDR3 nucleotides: TGTGCCAGCAGCGTTGGACAGGGTCCAAACACCATATATTTT.

The DNA of the CDR3 is TGTGCCAGCAGCTTAAGTACCCCGGGTACGGGCTACACCTTC. This codes for CASSLSTPGTGYTF. The chain joins TRBV5-4 to TRBJ1-2; D unresolved. V was cut by 2 bases and J by 8 bases, with 16 bases left in between. The CDR3 covers 14 residues. From germline, CDR1 is SGHNT and CDR2 YYREEE (reference sequence).

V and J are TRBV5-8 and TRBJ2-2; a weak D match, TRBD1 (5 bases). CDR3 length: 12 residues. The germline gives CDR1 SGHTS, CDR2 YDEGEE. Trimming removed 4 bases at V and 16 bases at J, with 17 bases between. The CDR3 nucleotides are TGTGCCAGCAGCCTACAGATTTCAACAGGGTTTTTT. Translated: CASSLQISTGFF.

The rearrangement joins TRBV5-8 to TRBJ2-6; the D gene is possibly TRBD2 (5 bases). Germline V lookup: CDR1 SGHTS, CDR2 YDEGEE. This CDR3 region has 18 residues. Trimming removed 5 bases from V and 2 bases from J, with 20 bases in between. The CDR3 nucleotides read TGTGCCAGCAGACTGTTCGGGGTAATGGCTCCTGGGGCCAACGTCCTGACTTTC. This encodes CASRLFGVMAPGANVLTF.

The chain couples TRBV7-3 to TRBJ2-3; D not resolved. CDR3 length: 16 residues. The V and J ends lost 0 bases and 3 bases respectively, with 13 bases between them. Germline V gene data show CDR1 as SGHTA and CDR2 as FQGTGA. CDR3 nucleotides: TGTGCCAGCAGCTTAACCCCATTGAGTGGTACAGATACGCAGTATTTT. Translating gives CASSLTPLSGTDTQYF.

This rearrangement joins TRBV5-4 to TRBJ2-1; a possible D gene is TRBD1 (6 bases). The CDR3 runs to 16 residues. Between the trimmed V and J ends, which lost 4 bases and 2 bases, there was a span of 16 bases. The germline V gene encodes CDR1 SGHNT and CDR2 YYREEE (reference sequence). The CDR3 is CASSTEQGKPYNEQFF. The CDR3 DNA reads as TGTGCCAGCAGCACTGAACAGGGTAAGCCCTACAATGAGCAGTTCTTC.

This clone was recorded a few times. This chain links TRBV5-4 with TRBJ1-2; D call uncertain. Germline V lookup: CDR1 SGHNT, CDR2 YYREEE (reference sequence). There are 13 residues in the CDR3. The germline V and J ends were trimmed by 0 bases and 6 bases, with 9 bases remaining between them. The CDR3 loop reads CASSLVVSDGYTF. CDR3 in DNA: TGTGCCAGCAGCTTGGTGGTTTCGGATGGCTACACCTTC.

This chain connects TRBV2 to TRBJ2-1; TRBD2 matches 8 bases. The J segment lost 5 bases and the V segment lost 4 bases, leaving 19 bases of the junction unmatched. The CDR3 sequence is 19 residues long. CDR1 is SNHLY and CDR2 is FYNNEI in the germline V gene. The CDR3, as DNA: TGTGCCAGCAGTGGGGCACGATTGGGGGCGGGGGGCTACGACAATGAGCAGTTCTTC. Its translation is CASSGARLGAGGYDNEQFF.

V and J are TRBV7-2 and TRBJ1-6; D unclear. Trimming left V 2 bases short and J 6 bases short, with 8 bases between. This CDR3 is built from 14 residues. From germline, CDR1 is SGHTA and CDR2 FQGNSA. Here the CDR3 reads CASSLRGFNSPLHF. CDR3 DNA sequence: TGTGCCAGCAGCTTACGAGGGTTTAATTCACCCCTCCACTTT.

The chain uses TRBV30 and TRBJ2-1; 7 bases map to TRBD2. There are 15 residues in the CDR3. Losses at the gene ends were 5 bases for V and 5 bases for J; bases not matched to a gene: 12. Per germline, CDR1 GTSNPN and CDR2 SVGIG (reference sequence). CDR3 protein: CAWLHFERGDNEQFF. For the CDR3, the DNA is TGTGCCTGGCTACATTTTGAGCGGGGTGACAATGAGCAGTTCTTC.

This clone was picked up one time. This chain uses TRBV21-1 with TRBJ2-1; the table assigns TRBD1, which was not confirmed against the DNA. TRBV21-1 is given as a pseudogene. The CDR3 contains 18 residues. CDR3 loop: CASSNRQNLPLGYNEQFF. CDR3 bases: TGTGCCAGCAGCAACCGACAGAATCTCCCTTTAGGGTACAATGAGCAGTTCTTC.